A selection of T cell receptor beta chains follows, all from one sample in a study of beta chain features in type 1 diabetes. The assay was immunoSEQ multiplex PCR, and TCRdb's table has in-frame clones only and misses some. The sample lists more than 300,000 clones; around 12% were seen once. Sequenced input: naive CD4+ T cells from blood. These receptors all come from a woman aged 18-29 years with type 1 diabetes. Each CDR3 is given with its conserved first and last residue. The D gene is left open where the match is weak. Not every row has a clone size; where given, it reads once, few, many or a size class.

TRBD1 | few | TRBJ2-1 | TRBV2 | 15 | CASTPDRGGYNEQFF | TGTGCCAGCACCCCGGACAGGGGCGGCTACAATGAGCAGTTCTTC
NA | few | TRBJ2-7 | TRBV5-1 | 15 | CASSLGTDSTYEQYF | TGCGCCAGCAGCTTGGGGACAGATTCAACCTACGAGCAGTACTTC
NA | few | TRBJ1-1 | TRBV2 | 13 | CASAADMNTEAFF | TGTGCCAGTGCGGCGGATATGAACACTGAAGCTTTCTTT
NA | NA | TRBJ1-4 | TRBV29-1 | 12 | CSAGPIGEKLFF | TGCAGCGCGGGTCCAATCGGTGAAAAACTGTTTTTT
TRBD1 | few | TRBJ2-1 | TRBV7-9 | 14 | CASSFGAGGFEQFF | TGTGCCAGCAGCTTCGGTGCAGGGGGCTTTGAGCAGTTCTTC
NA | NA | TRBJ2-5 | TRBV6-5 | 11 | CASSHSETQYF | TGTGCCAGCAGCCACTCTGAGACCCAGTACTTC
NA | NA | TRBJ1-1 | TRBV15 | 14 | CATSRDRGGTEAFF | TGTGCCACCAGCAGAGATCGAGGTGGCACTGAAGCTTTCTTT
NA | NA | TRBJ1-2 | TRBV6-6 | 12 | CASSRTDDGYTF | TGTGCCAGCAGCAGGACAGACGATGGCTACACCTTC
NA | NA | TRBJ1-1 | TRBV27 | 13 | CASSTQGLAEAFF | TGTGCCAGCAGTACCCAGGGGTTAGCTGAAGCTTTCTTT
NA | NA | TRBJ1-5 | TRBV2 | 12 | CASSRVNQPQHF | TGTGCCAGCAGTCGGGTGAATCAGCCCCAGCATTTT
TRBD1 | NA | TRBJ2-7 | TRBV2 | 13 | CASSPGQGWEQYF | TGTGCCAGCAGTCCGGGACAGGGTTGGGAGCAGTACTTC
NA | NA | TRBJ2-3 | TRBV7-2 | 15 | CASSLGQARTDTQYF | TGTGCCAGCAGCTTAGGCCAGGCACGCACAGATACGCAGTATTTT
NA | NA | TRBJ2-2 | TRBV5-1 | 13 | CASSWRGSGELFF | TGCGCCAGCAGCTGGAGGGGATCCGGGGAGCTGTTTTTT
NA | NA | TRBJ2-1 | TRBV20-1 | 11 | CSESSYNEQFF | TGCAGCGAGAGCTCCTACAATGAGCAGTTCTTC
NA | NA | TRBJ2-3 | TRBV30 | 12 | CAWSLPGDTQYF | TGTGCCTGGAGTCTTCCAGGGGATACGCAGTATTTT
NA | few | TRBJ2-1 | TRBV7-9 | 14 | CASSSSTSYNEQFF | TGTGCCAGCAGCTCGTCGACTAGTTACAATGAGCAGTTCTTC
NA | few | TRBJ2-5 | TRBV27 | 13 | CASSPRPGETQYF | TGTGCCAGCAGTCCACGACCGGGAGAGACCCAGTACTTC
NA | few | TRBJ2-3 | TRBV7-2 | 16 | CASLNRAGWSTDTQYF | TGTGCCAGCCTCAACCGCGCAGGGTGGTCCACAGATACGCAGTATTTT
NA | NA | TRBJ1-2 | TRBV7-9 | 15 | CASSLTMGSHNGYTF | TGTGCCAGCAGCTTAACCATGGGGAGTCACAATGGCTACACCTTC
TRBD2 | few | TRBJ2-7 | TRBV11-2 | 15 | CASRETSGNSYEQYF | TGTGCCAGCAGGGAAACTAGCGGGAACTCCTACGAGCAGTACTTC
NA | NA | TRBJ1-1 | TRBV9 | 14 | CASRADSMNTEAFF | TGTGCCAGCAGGGCGGACAGCATGAACACTGAAGCTTTCTTT
TRBD2 | NA | TRBJ2-3 | TRBV28 | 16 | CASSLGGGGPPDTQYF | TGTGCCAGCAGCCTCGGGGGGGGAGGGCCCCCAGATACGCAGTATTTT
TRBD2 | NA | TRBJ2-3 | TRBV7-2 | 14 | CASRLGLAGESQYF | TGTGCCAGCAGGTTGGGGCTAGCGGGAGAGTCGCAGTATTTT
TRBD2 | NA | TRBJ2-1 | TRBV15 | 16 | CATSRGTGRGYNEQFF | TGTGCCACCAGCAGAGGTACCGGGAGGGGTTACAATGAGCAGTTCTTC
TRBD2 | few | TRBJ2-3 | TRBV19 | 16 | CASSMVLAGGQDTQYF | TGTGCCAGTAGTATGGTCCTAGCGGGGGGGCAAGATACGCAGTATTTT
NA | few | TRBJ2-3 | TRBV18 | 15 | CASSPRIEAVDTQYF | TGTGCCAGCTCACCACGGATTGAGGCGGTAGATACGCAGTATTTT
TRBD1 | NA | TRBJ2-5 | TRBV4-3 | 16 | CASSPGQNLYQETQYF | TGCGCCAGCAGCCCGGGACAGAATCTGTACCAAGAGACCCAGTACTTC
NA | few | TRBJ2-1 | TRBV9 | 18 | CASSVAPNVAGSYNEQFF | TGTGCCAGCAGCGTAGCCCCTAATGTGGCGGGAAGCTACAATGAGCAGTTCTTC
TRBD2 | NA | TRBJ2-7 | TRBV2 | 17 | CAGPGLAHHDANYEQYF | TGTGCCGGACCGGGACTAGCGCATCACGATGCTAACTACGAGCAGTACTTC
NA | NA | TRBJ1-2 | TRBV2 | 17 | CASSEPSAGRLNYGYTF | TGTGCCAGCAGTGAGCCCTCTGCTGGTAGATTGAACTATGGCTACACCTTC
NA | NA | TRBJ2-7 | TRBV28 | 12 | CASSSPVVEQYF | TGTGCCAGCAGTTCTCCAGTCGTCGAGCAGTACTTC
NA | few | TRBJ2-5 | TRBV2 | 13 | CASSEQGQETQYF | TGTGCCAGCAGTGAACAGGGCCAAGAGACCCAGTACTTC
NA | few | TRBJ1-2 | TRBV9 | 15 | CASSAGPIQGGGYTF | TGTGCCAGCAGCGCGGGCCCAATACAGGGCGGTGGCTACACCTTC
NA | NA | TRBJ1-2 | TRBV25-1 | 14 | CASSESIGSAGYTF | TGTGCCAGCAGTGAATCGATCGGCAGCGCGGGCTACACCTTC
NA | NA | TRBJ2-5 | TRBV9 | 16 | CASSVATGRGGETQYF | TGTGCCAGCAGCGTAGCTACAGGGAGGGGGGGAGAGACCCAGTACTTC
NA | NA | TRBJ2-1 | TRBV5-6 | 11 | CASSSGVAWFF | TGTGCCAGCAGCTCCGGGGTGGCATGGTTCTTC
TRBD1 | few | TRBJ1-3 | TRBV7-2 | 14 | CASSQGTDGNTIYF | TGTGCCAGCAGCCAGGGGACAGATGGAAACACCATATATTTT
NA | few | TRBJ1-5 | TRBV5-5 | 15 | CASSLAGGGNQPQHF | TGTGCCAGCAGCTTGGCCGGGGGGGGGAATCAGCCCCAGCATTTT
NA | few | TRBJ1-4 | TRBV30 | 14 | CAWSVGQGNEKLFF | TGTGCCTGGAGTGTAGGCCAGGGCAATGAAAAACTGTTTTTT
NA | few | TRBJ1-2 | TRBV28 | 12 | CASSLNAYGYTF | TGTGCCAGCAGTCTGAACGCGTATGGCTACACCTTC
NA | few | TRBJ2-7 | TRBV29-1 | 14 | CSVGTNRDSYEQYF | TGCAGCGTTGGGACCAACAGGGACTCCTACGAGCAGTACTTC
TRBD1 | few | TRBJ2-3 | TRBV4-3 | 15 | CASSRRDRGTDTQYF | TGCGCCAGCAGCCGACGGGACAGGGGCACAGATACGCAGTATTTT
TRBD2 | few | TRBJ2-1 | TRBV9 | 15 | CASSDDLAGAEEQFF | TGTGCCAGCAGCGACGACCTAGCGGGGGCTGAGGAGCAGTTCTTC
TRBD2 | few | TRBJ2-7 | TRBV28 | 14 | CASSPGLAGVEQYF | TGTGCCAGCAGCCCAGGACTAGCGGGAGTCGAGCAGTACTTC
TRBD1 | NA | TRBJ1-6 | TRBV14 | 17 | CASSHPMTGVGNSPLHF | TGTGCCAGCAGCCATCCAATGACAGGGGTCGGGAATTCACCCCTCCACTTT
TRBD1 | few | TRBJ2-7 | TRBV23-1 | 16 | CASSQSFVTGDYEQYF | TGCGCCAGCAGTCAATCTTTCGTGACAGGGGACTACGAGCAGTACTTC
NA | few | TRBJ1-2 | TRBV19 | 13 | CASSPQGIGGYTF | TGTGCCAGTAGTCCCCAGGGAATCGGTGGCTACACCTTC
NA | few | TRBJ2-6 | TRBV18 | 18 | CASSSDLQATSGANVLTF | TGTGCCAGCTCATCAGACTTACAGGCGACCTCTGGGGCCAACGTCCTGACTTTC
NA | NA | TRBJ2-2 | TRBV10-3 | 12 | CATGDAAGELFF | TGTGCCACAGGGGACGCGGCCGGGGAGCTGTTTTTT
NA | NA | TRBJ2-6 | TRBV5-1 | 18 | CASTTTIQGFSGANVLTF | TGCGCCAGCACCACCACCATACAGGGATTCTCTGGGGCCAACGTCCTGACTTTC
TRBD1 | NA | TRBJ2-1 | TRBV6-5 | 14 | CASSYGTAYNEQFF | TGTGCCAGCAGTTACGGGACAGCTTACAATGAGCAGTTCTTC
TRBD2 | few | TRBJ2-1 | TRBV7-7 | 18 | CASSPGTSGGGFYNEQFF | TGTGCTAGCAGCCCTGGGACTAGCGGGGGAGGGTTCTACAATGAGCAGTTCTTC
TRBD1 | few | TRBJ2-2 | TRBV5-1 | 16 | CASSPRTGGRTGELFF | TGCGCCAGCAGCCCCCGGACAGGCGGTAGGACCGGGGAGCTGTTTTTT
NA | few | TRBJ2-3 | TRBV6-4 | 14 | CASSETGSTDTQYF | TGTGCCAGCAGTGAAACGGGAAGCACAGATACGCAGTATTTT
NA | few | TRBJ1-3 | TRBV25-1 | 15 | CASSDRQSSGNTIYF | TGTGCCAGCAGTGACAGGCAGAGCTCTGGAAACACCATATATTTT
NA | NA | TRBJ1-1 | TRBV30 | 12 | CAWSFQNTEAFF | TGTGCCTGGAGTTTTCAGAACACTGAAGCTTTCTTT
NA | NA | TRBJ1-6 | TRBV6-6 | 13 | CASSSNENSPLHF | TGTGCCAGCAGTTCGAACGAGAATTCACCCCTCCACTTT
NA | NA | TRBJ1-1 | TRBV7-2 | 11 | CASRATVQAFF | TGTGCCAGCAGAGCGACAGTGCAAGCTTTCTTT
NA | NA | TRBJ1-6 | TRBV23-1 | 19 | CASSPFGTQTAFYNSPLHF | TGCGCCAGCAGTCCCTTTGGGACACAGACAGCCTTCTATAATTCACCCCTCCACTTT
NA | few | TRBJ2-5 | TRBV14 | 14 | CASSHRGLSETQYF | TGTGCCAGCAGCCACCGTGGACTATCCGAGACCCAGTACTTC